A selection of T cell receptor beta chains follows, all from one sample in a study of T-cell memory formation after mild COVID-19. TCRdb re-derived calls from the 5' RACE reads in MiXCR, one entry per CDR3 protein. The table has over 40,000 distinct CDR3 sequences, more than 10% seen once. The material sequenced was PBMCs or a T cell subset sorted from them (not recorded which). All receptors come from a young man who had mild COVID-19 (a few samples of this study predate the infection). Cell type and time point are not known. CDR3s include the opening cysteine and the closing phenylalanine or tryptophan. A D gene is named only where the DNA matches it firmly. Clone size is stated in some rows and not others, as once, few, many or a class when expanded.

abundance	j_gene	v_gene	d_gene	CDR3aa	CDR3nt
NA	TRBJ2-3	TRBV5-1	NA	CASSWGGASTDTQYF	TGCGCCAGCAGCTGGGGGGGGGCTAGCACAGATACGCAGTATTTT
few	TRBJ1-1	TRBV29-1	NA	CSVGFGEAFF	TGCAGCGTCGGTTTCGGGGAAGCTTTCTTT
NA	TRBJ1-1	TRBV4-3	NA	CASSRLSGGAEAFF	TGCGCCAGCAGCCGGCTCAGTGGTGGCGCTGAAGCTTTCTTT
many	TRBJ2-1	TRBV7-9	NA	CASSLAVQKRYNEQFF	TGTGCCAGCAGCTTAGCGGTACAGAAGCGATACAATGAGCAGTTCTTC
NA	TRBJ2-5	TRBV6-2/TRBV6-3	NA	CASSYGGGETQYF	TGTGCCAGCAGCTACGGGGGTGGAGAGACCCAGTACTTC
many	TRBJ2-3	TRBV5-1	TRBD2	CASSLRDSGSTDTQYF	TGCGCCAGCAGCTTGAGGGATAGCGGGTCCACAGATACGCAGTATTTT
NA	TRBJ1-1	TRBV5-1	NA	CASSQNPGITEAFF	TGCGCCAGCAGCCAGAATCCGGGGATTACTGAAGCTTTCTTT
few	TRBJ1-1	TRBV5-1	NA	CASSSAVRGEAFF	TGCGCCAGCAGCTCGGCGGTCAGGGGTGAAGCTTTCTTT
NA	TRBJ2-3	TRBV5-1	TRBD2	CASSLEVLASTDTQYF	TGCGCCAGCAGCTTGGAGGTACTAGCGAGCACAGATACGCAGTATTTT
NA	TRBJ2-2	TRBV6-2/TRBV6-3	TRBD2	CASSYERGGNTGELFF	TGTGCCAGCAGTTACGAGCGGGGGGGGAACACCGGGGAGCTGTTTTTT
NA	TRBJ1-1	TRBV18	NA	CASSTEMNTEAFF	TGTGCCAGCTCAACAGAAATGAACACTGAAGCTTTCTTT
NA	TRBJ2-3	TRBV3-1	NA	CASSQQGVFHTDTQYF	TGTGCCAGCAGCCAGCAAGGAGTCTTTCACACAGATACGCAGTATTTT
many	TRBJ1-2	TRBV6-6	NA	CASSSPDRPLYGYTF	TGTGCCAGCAGTTCGCCGGACCGACCTCTCTATGGCTACACCTTC
few	TRBJ2-5	TRBV12-3/TRBV12-4	TRBD2	CASSLMSGGQETQYF	TGTGCCAGCAGTTTGATGAGCGGGGGCCAAGAGACCCAGTACTTC
few	TRBJ1-1	TRBV6-6	NA	CASSSPPGNTEAFF	TGTGCCAGCAGTTCCCCTCCAGGGAACACTGAAGCTTTCTTT
NA	TRBJ1-4	TRBV20-1	NA	CSAREGLYEKLFF	TGCAGTGCTAGAGAGGGTTTATATGAAAAACTGTTTTTT
NA	TRBJ1-5	TRBV6-6	NA	CASGVGPLQPQHF	TGTGCCAGCGGGGTAGGGCCTCTCCAGCCCCAGCATTTT